These T cell receptor beta chains were read from a single sample in a study of blood T cell repertoires in COVID-19. Using immunoSEQ multiplex PCR, the repertoire was profiled, and TCRdb retains in-frame clones only, with some absent. The sample consists of about 200,000 clones, around nine tenths of them appearing once. Material for sequencing was peripheral blood. The receptors shown here come from a man aged 55 to 70 with COVID-19, enrolled during active disease. Each CDR3 is given with its conserved first and last residue. The D gene is left open where the match is weak. Clone size is not always given. Where it is, it says once, few, many or a class for expanded clones.

size	V	D	J	CDR3	DNA
-	TRBV21-1	-	TRBJ2-1	CASSKGEVTGPHEQFF	TGTGCCAGCAGCAAAGGGGAGGTAACAGGCCCCCATGAGCAGTTCTTC
-	TRBV5-6	-	TRBJ1-1	CASSPSGGRDTEAFF	TGTGCCAGCAGCCCTTCCGGGGGGCGGGATACTGAAGCTTTCTTT
-	TRBV7-3	TRBD1	TRBJ1-3	CASSLNRGGNTIYF	TGTGCCAGCAGCTTAAACAGGGGTGGAAACACCATATATTTT
-	TRBV18	-	TRBJ2-2	CASSPPLAYGSGELFF	TGTGCCAGCTCACCACCCCTAGCCTATGGATCAGGGGAGCTGTTTTTT
-	TRBV5-1	TRBD1	TRBJ1-1	CASTQGAIGTEAFF	TGCGCCAGCACGCAGGGGGCTATCGGAACTGAAGCTTTCTTT
once	TRBV5-6	-	TRBJ1-2	CASSLTEPNYGYTF	TGTGCCAGCAGCTTGACCGAGCCTAACTATGGCTACACCTTC
-	TRBV7-2	-	TRBJ2-2	CASSLALTGAGELFF	TGTGCCAGCAGCTTAGCGCTGACAGGTGCCGGGGAGCTGTTTTTT
-	TRBV28	TRBD2	TRBJ2-7	CASSYSGREEEQYF	TGTGCCAGCAGTTATAGCGGGAGGGAGGAAGAGCAGTACTTC
once	TRBV5-6	-	TRBJ1-3	CASSSRPGLGNTIYF	TGTGCCAGCAGTAGCCGGCCGGGTCTCGGAAACACCATATATTTT
-	TRBV19	-	TRBJ1-4	CASSIRGSTNEKLFF	TGTGCCAGTAGTATAAGGGGGTCGACTAATGAAAAACTGTTTTTT
-	TRBV2	-	TRBJ1-2	CASRGTDRAPTF	TGTGCCAGCAGGGGAACCGACAGAGCTCCTACCTTC
-	TRBV18	-	TRBJ1-2	CASSPPGEGSGGYTF	TGTGCCAGCTCACCACCCGGGGAAGGAAGTGGTGGCTACACCTTC
-	TRBV30	TRBD1	TRBJ2-7	CALQGQGVEQYF	TGTGCCTTACAGGGACAGGGAGTCGAGCAGTACTTC